One sample yielded the 7 T cell receptor beta chains listed below, sequenced in a study of blood T cells in healthy people across ages. Combining a sample-barcoded 5' primer with a J-beta primer mix, a second PCR ran for 7 to 11 cycles. TCRdb itself ran the 5' RACE reads through MiXCR, one entry per CDR3 protein. The data contain 1 million or so distinct CDR3 sequences, about 25% of them seen just once; the ten biggest clones take up approximately 0.75%. These same records also appear under a second study, on T cells of mothers and their children.

The material sequenced was blood. These receptors all stem from a girl aged 2 to 9 in good health.

In regard to this clonotype: A much larger clone differs by one base, so this may be a read error. The chain combines TRBV9 with TRBJ2-3, with D uncertain. CDR1 and CDR2 from the germline V gene are SGDLS and YYNGEE. The CDR3 is 13 residues long. CDR3 sequence (DNA): TGTGTCAGCAGCTCTCCTCTCACAGATACGCAGTATTTT. Protein sequence: CVSSSPLTDTQYF.

As concerns this clonotype: It is likely a read error, because the conserved phenylalanine at the end of the CDR3 is missing. This rearrangement joins TRBV13 to TRBJ2-1; 10 positions match TRBD1. Trimming at V came to 4 bases and at J to 10 bases, leaving 10 bases not matched to a gene. The CDR3 sequence is 15 residues long. Germline V lookup: CDR1 PRHDT, CDR2 FYEKMQ (reference sequence). The DNA for the CDR3 is TGTGCCAGCAGCTCCCGGCGACAGGGGGCTAAGGAGCAGTTCTCC. Amino acid sequence: CASSSRRQGAKEQFS.

In its sample, this clonotype was seen once. The chain uses TRBV6-2 or TRBV6-3 and TRBJ2-7; perhaps TRBD1 as D (6 bases). The CDR3 has 13 amino acids. CDR1 is MNHEY and CDR2 is SVGEGT in the germline V gene. V was cut by 6 bases and J by 4 bases, with 13 bases left in between. The CDR3 nucleotides are TGTGCCAGCAGAAGACAGGTTGTATACGAGCAGTACTTC. This sequence encodes CASRRQVVYEQYF.

CDR3 protein: CASSSLGVGTHRNEQFF. CDR3 sequence (DNA): TGTGCCAGCAGCTCCCTGGGGGTGGGGACACATCGCAATGAGCAGTTCTTC. V is TRBV11-2 and J is TRBJ2-1; D is perhaps TRBD1 (6 bases). V was cut by 4 bases and J by 6 bases, with 22 bases left in between. This CDR3 has 17 residues. Germline CDR1 SGHAT, CDR2 FQNNGV.

This clonotype turned up a few times. This rearrangement joins TRBV7-3 to TRBJ2-1, with 11 bases that match TRBD2. Germline CDR1 reads SGHTA; CDR2 reads FQGTGA. With 5 bases clipped from V and 4 bases from J, the junction kept 7 bases outside the gene matches. The CDR3 is 16 residues long. The CDR3 reads CASSHRLAGKYNEQFF. Here the CDR3 DNA reads TGTGCCAGCAGCCATCGACTAGCGGGAAAGTACAATGAGCAGTTCTTC.

In this sample, this clonotype turned up a few times. The chain links TRBV7-6 to TRBJ2-7, with D unclear. This CDR3 region has 15 residues. V shed 1 base and J shed 0 bases, with 10 bases lying between them. Germline V gene data show CDR1 as SGHVS and CDR2 as FNYEAQ. The CDR3 is CASSLDDTNSYEQYF. CDR3 coding DNA: TGTGCCAGCAGCTTAGATGATACGAACTCCTACGAGCAGTACTTC.

This clonotype was found a few times. The CDR3 protein is CSVEDRGEETQYF. For the CDR3, the DNA is TGCAGCGTTGAAGATCGCGGAGAAGAGACCCAGTACTTC. The chain joins TRBV29-1 to TRBJ2-5, with D hard to call. Trimming pared 0 bases from V and 3 bases from J, leaving 8 bases between. The length of the CDR3 is 13 residues. The V gene's germline CDR1 is SQVTM and CDR2 ANQGSEA.